Listed here are 30 T cell receptor beta chains from one sample, sequenced in a study of blood T cell repertoires in COVID-19. Repertoires were generated with immunoSEQ multiplex PCR, while TCRdb's copy carries only in-frame clones and drops some. Found here are roughly 250,000 clones, approximately 88% of them singletons; the top ten hold 2.5% to 3.5%. The sample was PBMCs or T cells enriched from blood (not recorded which). Source of these receptors: a woman in her thirties or forties who had been exposed to COVID-19.

The chain joins TRBV24-1 to TRBJ1-2; the match to TRBD1 covers 10 bases. V gave up 7 bases and J gave up 2 bases; unmatched junction bases: 3. This CDR3 has 14 residues. Germline V lookup: CDR1 KGHDR, CDR2 SFDVKD. CDR3 loop: CATRGTGDNYGYTF. In nucleotides, the CDR3 is TGTGCCACCAGGGGGACAGGGGACAACTATGGCTACACCTTC.

This rearrangement joins TRBV2 to TRBJ2-2, with a weak D call TRBD1 (6 bases). V was cut by 6 bases and J by 4 bases, with 12 bases left in between. The CDR3 has 14 residues. The germline V gene has CDR1 SNHLY and CDR2 FYNNEI. The CDR3 DNA is TGTGCCAGCAGAGTGACAGGAGGCACCGGGGAGCTGTTTTTT. Translating it yields CASRVTGGTGELFF.

CDR3 protein: CASSGPRGEKLFF. In DNA, the CDR3 is TGCGCCAGCAGTGGACCCCGGGGTGAAAAACTGTTTTTT. The chain has TRBV23-1 and TRBJ1-4; no reliable D call. TRBV23-1 qualifies as an ORF whose function is uncertain. This CDR3 has 13 amino acids. The V end was cut by 5 bases, the J end by 7 bases, with 11 bases between.

The chain carries TRBV5-8 and TRBJ1-1, with D hard to call. The germline V gene encodes CDR1 SGHTS and CDR2 YDEGEE. CDR3 length: 13 residues. Trimming left V 4 bases short and J 3 bases short, with 10 bases between. CDR3 loop: CASSPGLYTEAFF. CDR3 in DNA: TGTGCCAGCAGCCCAGGATTATACACTGAAGCTTTCTTT.

The rearrangement links TRBV25-1 to TRBJ2-1; TRBD1 might be the D (6 bases). The CDR3 is 15 amino acids. Looked up from germline, CDR1 is MGHDK and CDR2 is SYGVNS. V was shortened by 3 bases and J by 2 bases, with 11 bases between the two germline ends. CDR3 nucleotide sequence: TGTGCCAGCAGTGATACAGGGTCTCCCTACAATGAGCAGTTCTTC. It is translated as CASSDTGSPYNEQFF.

As to this clone: Its ends do not fully match the called genes, so a read error is possible. The chain combines TRBV7-2 with TRBJ1-2; the D gene is possibly TRBD1 (5 bases). This CDR3 region has 14 residues. Germline V gene sequence: CDR1 SGHTA, CDR2 FQGNSA. The CDR3 DNA sequence: TGTGCCAGCAGCTTAGCGTCTTTAAACAGGAGCCCTTCCTTC. This gives the protein CASSLASLNRSPSF.

The gene calls are TRBV27 and TRBJ1-3; D might be TRBD1 (6 bases). Germline lookup yields CDR1 MNHEY and CDR2 SMNVEV (reference sequence). The CDR3 is 14 amino acids. Deletions cut 5 bases from V and 0 bases from J, with 8 bases between. Here the CDR3 reads CASSGTPSGNTIYF. The CDR3 DNA sequence: TGTGCCAGCAGTGGGACACCCTCTGGAAACACCATATATTTT.

The chain employs TRBV5-6 and TRBJ1-2; no reliable D call. The CDR3 is made up of 14 amino acids. Trimming cost V 4 bases and J 6 bases, with 16 bases left between them. CDR1 is SGHDT and CDR2 is YYEEEE in the germline V gene. The CDR3 here is CASSRLMAGDGYTF. In DNA form, the CDR3 reads TGTGCCAGCAGCCGTTTGATGGCCGGGGATGGCTACACCTTC.

The chain has TRBV28 and TRBJ1-2; D perhaps matches TRBD1 (5 bases). This CDR3 region has 12 residues. Germline V gene lookup returns CDR1 MDHEN and CDR2 SYDVKM. Trimming cost V 3 bases and J 8 bases, with 10 bases left between them. Written as DNA, the CDR3 is TGTGCCAGCAGTTTGCAGGGCGGCGGCTACACCTTC. It translates to CASSLQGGGYTF.

The genes are TRBV28 and TRBJ1-1; 8 bases map to TRBD1. Per the germline V gene, CDR1 is MDHEN and CDR2 is SYDVKM. This CDR3 has 16 amino acids. V trimming: 1 base; J trimming: 1 base; junction bases outside the gene matches: 5. CDR3 coding DNA: TGTGCCAGCAGTTTATCGCTACAGGGGGGGAACACTGAAGCTTTCTTT. Translated: CASSLSLQGGNTEAFF. Full variable domain (missing parts from reference TRBV28 and TRBJ1-1): DVKVTQSSRYLVKRTGEKVFLECVQDMDHENMFWYRQDPGLGLRLIYFSYDVKMKEKGDIPEGYSVSREKKERFSLILESASTNQTSMYLCASSLSLQGGNTEAFFGQGTRLTVV.

V and J are TRBV12-3 or TRBV12-4 and TRBJ2-1, with D uncertain. Trimming left V 2 bases short and J 9 bases short, with 8 bases between. The length of the CDR3 is 12 residues. The CDR3 sequence is CASSLSRFEQFF. As DNA, the CDR3 is TGTGCCAGCAGTTTATCTCGGTTTGAGCAGTTCTTC.

The V call is TRBV19, the J call TRBJ1-5; 7 bases match TRBD1. Trimming at V came to 10 bases and at J to 2 bases, leaving 11 bases not matched to a gene. CDR3 size: 15 residues. From germline, CDR1 is LNHDA and CDR2 SQIVND (reference sequence). The CDR3 sequence: CATEGAWQGNQPQHF. The DNA for the CDR3 is TGTGCCACCGAGGGGGCCTGGCAAGGCAATCAGCCCCAGCATTTT.

The rearrangement uses TRBV2 and TRBJ2-1; tentatively, D is TRBD2 (6 bases). Deletions cut 7 bases from V and 2 bases from J, with 15 bases between. The CDR3 runs to 15 residues. CDR1 and CDR2 from the germline V gene are SNHLY and FYNNEI. The CDR3 DNA follows: TGTGCCAGCAACCCCGGAGGGGCTACCTACAATGAGCAGTTCTTC. Translating it yields CASNPGGATYNEQFF.

The chain joins TRBV11-2 to TRBJ2-7; 9 bases are shared with TRBD1. J lost 3 bases, V lost 5 bases, and 8 bases had no gene match. CDR1 is SGHAT and CDR2 is FQNNGV in the germline V gene. This CDR3 comprises 15 residues. The CDR3 DNA sequence: TGTGCCAGCAGCATTAGGACAGGGGCCAACTACGAGCAGTACGTC. It specifies CASSIRTGANYEQYV.

The rearrangement links TRBV13 to TRBJ1-1, with TRBD1 identical over 11 bases. CDR3 length equals 16 residues. V gave up 5 bases and J gave up 4 bases; unmatched junction bases: 9. In germline, CDR1 is PRHDT, CDR2 FYEKMQ (reference sequence). CDR3 sequence (DNA): TGTGCCAGCAGCCGCCCCAAGGACAGGGGGCCCACTGAAGCTTTCTTT. Its translation: CASSRPKDRGPTEAFF.

Points on this clone: An end of the junction does not agree with germline; a read error may underlie this. CDR3: CASSFSVTGTDTQYF. DNA for the CDR3: TGTGCCAGCAGCTTTAGTGTCACGGGCACAGATACGCAGTATTTT. The V call is TRBV5-1, the J call TRBJ2-3; D gene ambiguous. The V gene's germline CDR1 is SGHRS and CDR2 YFSETQ. The CDR3 extends over 15 amino acids.

The chain employs TRBV7-8 and TRBJ2-7; D is perhaps TRBD1 (6 bases). The CDR3 length is 15 residues. V was cut by 0 bases and J by 4 bases, with 13 bases left in between. The V gene's germline CDR1 is SGHVS and CDR2 FQNEAQ. CDR3 residues: CASSLAAGESYEQYV. As DNA, the CDR3 is TGTGCCAGCAGCTTAGCGGCAGGGGAAAGTTACGAGCAGTACGTC.

The chain has TRBV10-3 and TRBJ1-2; 7 positions match TRBD1. The germline CDR1 and CDR2 sequences are ENHRY and SYGVKD. The CDR3 covers 14 residues. V dropped 6 bases and J dropped 4; count of bases not matched to a gene: 8. The CDR3 sequence is CAISSQGFGYGYTF. As DNA, the CDR3 is TGTGCCATCAGCTCACAGGGGTTCGGCTATGGCTACACCTTC.

Note on this clone: The same CDR3 can be traced to other DNA sequences in this sample. The rearrangement links TRBV2 to TRBJ1-2, with 7 bases matching TRBD1. The length of the CDR3 is 12 residues. The V gene's germline CDR1 is SNHLY and CDR2 FYNNEI. After removal of 4 bases from V and 5 bases from J, the junction contained 1 base not matched to a gene. CDR3 DNA: TGTGCCAGCAGTGGACAGGGTTATGGCTACACCTTC. This gives the protein CASSGQGYGYTF.

The chain carries TRBV25-1 and TRBJ1-6; tentatively, D is TRBD1 (5 bases). The V gene's germline CDR1 is MGHDK and CDR2 SYGVNS. V was trimmed by 5 bases and J by 10 bases, leaving 9 bases between them. The CDR3 is 12 amino acids. The CDR3 DNA reads TGTGCCAGCAGTCTCCGGGGGTCACCCCTCCACTTT. Amino acids: CASSLRGSPLHF.

The chain is built from TRBV28 and TRBJ2-3, with D possibly being TRBD2 (7 bases). The CDR3 runs 15 residues. The V and J ends lost 3 bases and 1 base respectively, with 11 bases between them. Looked up from germline, CDR1 is MDHEN and CDR2 is SYDVKM. The chain's CDR3 is CASSLWGGRTDTQYF. For the CDR3, the DNA is TGTGCCAGCAGTTTGTGGGGGGGCCGCACAGATACGCAGTATTTT.

The chain links TRBV6-2 or TRBV6-3 to TRBJ1-4; 7 nucleotides align to TRBD1. The CDR3 covers 14 residues. Per the germline V gene, CDR1 is MNHEY and CDR2 is SVGEGT. Unmatched junction bases numbered 6, after V lost 5 bases and J lost 6 bases. The CDR3 loop is CASSKRDSYEKLFF. The CDR3 coding sequence is TGTGCCAGCAGTAAAAGGGACAGTTATGAAAAACTGTTTTTT.

The chain links TRBV3-1 (or the pseudogene TRBV3-2) to TRBJ1-5; D ambiguous. Trimming removed 1 base at V and 5 bases at J, with 6 bases between. The length of the CDR3 is 13 residues. Germline CDR1 is LGHDT and CDR2 is YNNKEL (reference sequence). CDR3 DNA: TGTGCCAGCAGCCAAGTCGGGGATCAGCCCCAGCATTTT. Translated: CASSQVGDQPQHF.

The chain carries TRBV4-2 and TRBJ2-7; 12 nucleotides agree with TRBD1. The CDR3 has 15 amino acids. V lost 3 bases to trimming and J lost 7 bases; unmatched junction nucleotides: 7. Germline loops: CDR1 LGHNA, CDR2 YNFKEQ. The CDR3 DNA follows: TGTGCCAGCAGCCAGCTCCGGGACAGGGGGCGAGAGCAGTACTTC. Encoded protein: CASSQLRDRGREQYF.

This chain connects TRBV5-6 to TRBJ2-5; D unresolved. Trimming took off 4 bases at V and 4 bases at J, with 14 bases between the two ends. The CDR3 is 14 amino acids. Germline CDR1 reads SGHDT; CDR2 reads YYEEEE. Here the CDR3 DNA reads TGTGCCAGCAGCCCGCGCGGTGGCGGAGAGACCCAGTACTTC. Translated, it gives CASSPRGGGETQYF.

The V gene is TRBV7-9, the J gene TRBJ1-4, with D possibly matching TRBD1 (6 bases). CDR3 size: 17 residues. V was cut by 0 bases and J by 4 bases, with 15 bases left in between. CDR1 SEHNR and CDR2 FQNEAQ come from the germline V gene (reference sequence). Here the CDR3 reads CASSLAAQGRFNEKLFF. Written as DNA, the CDR3 is TGTGCCAGCAGCTTAGCGGCTCAGGGGCGCTTTAATGAAAAACTGTTTTTT.

This clone was detected only a few times. V is TRBV2 and J is TRBJ2-7, with D maybe TRBD2 (6 bases). V was pared by 5 bases and J by 5 bases, with 10 bases between. The germline V gene has CDR1 SNHLY and CDR2 FYNNEI. The CDR3 sequence is 12 residues long. CDR3 sequence (DNA): TGTGCCAGCAGTAGGACTATGGACGAGCAGTACTTC. Amino acid sequence: CASSRTMDEQYF. Drawing the rest from reference TRBV2 and TRBJ2-7, the complete variable domain is EPEVTQTPSHQVTQMGQEVILRCVPISNHLYFYWYRQILGQKVEFLVSFYNNEISEKSEIFDDQFSVERPDGSNFTLKIRSTKLEDSAMYFCASSRTMDEQYFGPGTRLTVT.

This rearrangement joins TRBV6-5 to TRBJ2-7, with 10 bases fitting TRBD2. The V gene's germline CDR1 is MNHEY and CDR2 SVGAGI. The CDR3 runs to 15 residues. J was trimmed by 3 bases and V by 2 bases; bases with no gene match: 4. DNA of the CDR3: TGTGCCAGCAGTTACGGAGCGGGGGGGCTCTACGAGCAGTACTTC. The encoded protein is CASSYGAGGLYEQYF.

This clone was seen just once. One end of the junction is discordant with germline, which a read error may explain. This chain links TRBV5-1 with TRBJ2-6; 8 bases line up with TRBD1. The germline V gene encodes CDR1 SGHRS and CDR2 YFSETQ. The length of the CDR3 is 16 residues. CDR3 amino acids: CASSFQGAAGANVLTF. DNA of the CDR3: TGTGCCAGCAGCTTCCAGGGGGCTGCTGGGGCCAACGTCCTGACTTTC.

The chain combines TRBV10-3 with TRBJ2-7, with 8 nucleotides matching TRBD2. CDR3 length: 12 amino acids. From germline, CDR1 is ENHRY and CDR2 SYGVKD. V was clipped by 8 bases and J by 4 bases; unmatched bases: 4. The CDR3 loop reads CAISREGYEQYV. The DNA of the CDR3 is TGTGCCATCTCTCGGGAGGGTTACGAGCAGTACGTC.